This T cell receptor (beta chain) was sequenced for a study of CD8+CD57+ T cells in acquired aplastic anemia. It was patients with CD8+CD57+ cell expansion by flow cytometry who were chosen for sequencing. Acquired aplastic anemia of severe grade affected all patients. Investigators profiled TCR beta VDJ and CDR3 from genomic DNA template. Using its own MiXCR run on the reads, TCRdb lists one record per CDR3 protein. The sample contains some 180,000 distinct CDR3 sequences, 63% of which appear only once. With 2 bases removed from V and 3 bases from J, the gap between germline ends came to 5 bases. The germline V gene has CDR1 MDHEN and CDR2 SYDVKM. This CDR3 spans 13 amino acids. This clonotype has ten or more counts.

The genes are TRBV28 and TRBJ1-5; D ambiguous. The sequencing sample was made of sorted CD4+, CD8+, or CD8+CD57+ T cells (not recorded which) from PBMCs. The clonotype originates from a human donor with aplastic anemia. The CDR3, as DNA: TGTGCCAGCAGTTTAGGCCCCAATCAGCCCCAGCATTTT. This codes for CASSLGPNQPQHF.